These 16 T cell receptor beta chains share one sample of origin, sequenced in a study of beta chain features in type 1 diabetes (dated by TCRdb to the late 2010s). Library method: the immunoSEQ multiplex PCR assay. The entire amount of isolated RNA was reverse transcribed using the High Capacity cDNA Reverse Transcription Kit, so the sequenced TCRB transcripts were expressed ones. Sourced from immuneACCESS, this table was stored by TCRdb with only in-frame sequences that have V and J called. A share of the clones is absent; for the studies checked, an unresolved V gene accounts for under half, and the remainder has no known explanation. This sample lists roughly 150,000 clones; 7% to 9.5% were detected once. Roughly 0.7% of the sample is taken by the ten largest. Here is what the overall study found, with its caveats: Type 1 diabetes patients showed a moderate but significant shortening of TCRB CDR3 length in all four CD4+ subsets.

Their antigen targets remain unknown. The sample consisted of central memory CD4+ T cells from blood. These receptor sequences come from a woman in her 30s with type 1 diabetes.

The chain is built from TRBV6-6 and TRBJ1-5, with 7 bases lining up with TRBD1. Germline V gene sequence: CDR1 MNHNY, CDR2 SVGAGI (reference sequence). With V trimmed by 5 bases and J by 7 bases, 8 bases remained unmatched. CDR3 length: 14 amino acids. This CDR3 is CASSQQGKGQPQHF. The CDR3 coding sequence is TGTGCCAGCAGTCAACAGGGGAAGGGACAGCCCCAGCATTTT.

V gene TRBV7-2 combines with J gene TRBJ2-3, with D hard to call. This CDR3 comprises 12 residues. The V gene lost 2 bases and the J gene lost 4 bases, with 4 bases spanning the gap. In germline, CDR1 is SGHTA, CDR2 FQGNSA. CDR3 residues: CASSLKPDTQYF. In nucleotides, the CDR3 is TGTGCCAGCAGCTTAAAGCCAGATACGCAGTATTTT.

This clone turned up a few times. The J gene is TRBJ2-1, the V gene TRBV5-1, with D perhaps TRBD1 (6 bases). Per germline, CDR1 SGHRS and CDR2 YFSETQ. V lost 0 bases and J 9 bases, leaving 13 bases between the germline ends. This CDR3 region has 14 residues. The CDR3 spells CASSLGNRDREQFF. The CDR3 coding sequence is TGCGCCAGCAGCTTGGGCAACAGGGATCGTGAGCAGTTCTTC.

This clone was counted between two and nine times. The chain uses TRBV9 and TRBJ2-5, with D tentatively TRBD2 (5 bases). Germline CDR1 is SGDLS and CDR2 is YYNGEE. Trimming took off 2 bases at V and 5 bases at J, with 10 bases between the two ends. The CDR3 totals 13 residues. In DNA, the CDR3 is TGTGCCAGCAGCGTCCGTAGCGAGGAGACCCAGTACTTC. Protein product: CASSVRSEETQYF.

Only a few counts were recorded for this clone. V gene TRBV18 combines with J gene TRBJ1-2; 8 bases are a match to TRBD1. J was trimmed by 5 bases and V by 5 bases; bases with no gene match: 10. The CDR3 sequence is 15 residues long. Germline CDR1 and CDR2: KGHSH and LQKENI. This CDR3 is CASSSTGDGLYGYTF. CDR3 sequence (DNA): TGTGCCAGCTCATCGACAGGGGACGGCCTTTATGGCTACACCTTC.

This clone was picked up a small number of times. The DNA of the CDR3 is TGTGCCAGTAGTATTTGGCAGGGGGCGAATGATGAGCAGTTCTTC. Its translation is CASSIWQGANDEQFF. J is TRBJ2-1 and V is TRBV19; 8 positions agree with TRBD1. Germline CDR1 reads LNHDA; CDR2 reads SQIVND (reference sequence). V gave up 3 bases and J gave up 8 bases; unmatched junction bases: 9. CDR3 length: 15 residues.

The chain is built from TRBV4-1 and TRBJ1-4; TRBD1 aligns across 7 bases. Germline V gene sequence: CDR1 MGHRA, CDR2 YSYEKL. V dropped 0 bases and J dropped 4; count of bases not matched to a gene: 5. The CDR3 contains 16 residues. Here the CDR3 reads CASSQDAGQINEKLFF. CDR3 coding DNA: TGCGCCAGCAGCCAAGATGCGGGACAGATTAATGAAAAACTGTTTTTT.

The J gene is TRBJ2-3, the V gene TRBV6-5; weak D call: TRBD2 (5 bases). The ends were cut back, 11 bases at V and 0 bases at J, with 15 bases in the middle. The CDR3 loop spans 14 amino acids. Germline loops: CDR1 MNHEY, CDR2 SVGAGI. In nucleotides, the CDR3 is TGTGCCTGTCGGCCTAGAGGGAGCACAGATACGCAGTATTTT. As protein: CACRPRGSTDTQYF.

This clone was counted a few times. This rearrangement joins TRBV7-9 to TRBJ1-2, with 7 bases lining up with TRBD1. The CDR3 runs to 15 residues. CDR1 and CDR2 (germline): SEHNR, FQNEAQ (reference sequence). J lost 2 bases, V lost 7 bases, and 10 bases had no gene match. The CDR3 protein is CASTHLGGLNYGYTF. The CDR3 region has the DNA TGTGCCAGCACTCACCTAGGGGGCCTAAACTATGGCTACACCTTC.

This clone was seen more than once but under ten times. The chain is built from TRBV7-9 and TRBJ2-2; maybe TRBD2 (5 bases). Germline V gene lookup returns CDR1 SEHNR and CDR2 FQNEAQ (reference sequence). The CDR3 has 18 amino acids. V was clipped by 4 bases and J by 6 bases, with 24 bases between them. The CDR3 region is CASSSGAGTGVSAGELFF. CDR3 nucleotide sequence: TGTGCCAGCAGCTCCGGCGCGGGTACCGGGGTTAGCGCCGGGGAGCTGTTTTTT.

The rearrangement uses TRBV30 and TRBJ2-2; TRBD2 is a possible D gene (6 bases). There are 13 residues in the CDR3. Trimming took 4 bases from V and 7 from J, leaving 13 bases between them. The germline V gene encodes CDR1 GTSNPN and CDR2 SVGIG (reference sequence). This CDR3 is CAWTGVTGGELFF. Here the CDR3 DNA reads TGTGCCTGGACGGGGGTAACAGGCGGGGAGCTGTTTTTT.

The chain combines TRBV7-9 with TRBJ2-4; no definite D call. With 5 bases removed from V and 6 bases from J, the gap between germline ends came to 17 bases. Germline V CDR1 and CDR2: SEHNR, FQNEAQ (reference sequence). The CDR3 loop spans 15 amino acids. CDR3 bases: TGTGCCAGCAGCCCCCCACTCAGGATTGGAAACATTCAGTACTTC. Its translation is CASSPPLRIGNIQYF.

This chain joins TRBV5-1 and TRBJ2-7, with 8 bases aligning to TRBD1. From germline, CDR1 is SGHRS and CDR2 YFSETQ. After removal of 5 bases from V and 4 bases from J, the junction contained 2 bases not matched to a gene. The CDR3 loop spans 12 amino acids. CDR3 amino acids: CASRGQGYEQYF. For the CDR3, the DNA is TGCGCCAGCAGAGGACAGGGTTACGAGCAGTACTTC. The full variable domain, rest sourced from reference TRBV5-1 and TRBJ2-7, is KAGVTQTPRYLIKTRGQQVTLSCSPISGHRSVSWYQQTPGQGLQFLFEYFSETQRNKGNFPGRFSGRQFSNSRSEMNVSTLELGDSALYLCASRGQGYEQYFGPGTRLTVT.

The rearrangement uses TRBV18 and TRBJ2-7; tentative D call: TRBD2 (6 bases). V lost 2 bases and J 0 bases, leaving 14 bases between the germline ends. The CDR3 runs 16 residues. CDR1 and CDR2 (germline): KGHSH, LQKENI. This CDR3 reads CASSPGAGPSSYEQYF. The CDR3 DNA sequence: TGTGCCAGCTCACCAGGGGCGGGGCCAAGCTCCTACGAGCAGTACTTC. Filled out from reference TRBV18 and TRBJ2-7, the complete variable domain reads NAGVMQNPRHLVRRRGQEARLRCSPMKGHSHVYWYRQLPEEGLKFMVYLQKENIIDESGMPKERFSAEFPKEGPSILRIQQVVRGDSAAYFCASSPGAGPSSYEQYFGPGTRLTVT.

This clone came up a few times. CDR3 nucleotides: TGTGCCAGCAGCACCCGGACAGGGCTTAATGAAAAACTGTTTTTT. Amino acids: CASSTRTGLNEKLFF. The chain uses TRBV4-2 and TRBJ1-4, with 8 positions matching TRBD1. CDR1 and CDR2 from the germline V gene are LGHNA and YNFKEQ. The CDR3 is 15 residues long. Trimming at V came to 5 bases and at J to 4 bases, leaving 6 bases not matched to a gene.

In its sample, this clone was seen a few times. The V gene is TRBV29-1, the J gene TRBJ1-1; D call uncertain. Germline lookup yields CDR1 SQVTM and CDR2 ANQGSEA. Deletions cut 4 bases from V and 4 bases from J, with 7 bases between. CDR3 length: 11 amino acids. The DNA of the CDR3 is TGCAGCGTTGGAGAGAGCACTGAAGCTTTCTTT. Translated, it gives CSVGESTEAFF.